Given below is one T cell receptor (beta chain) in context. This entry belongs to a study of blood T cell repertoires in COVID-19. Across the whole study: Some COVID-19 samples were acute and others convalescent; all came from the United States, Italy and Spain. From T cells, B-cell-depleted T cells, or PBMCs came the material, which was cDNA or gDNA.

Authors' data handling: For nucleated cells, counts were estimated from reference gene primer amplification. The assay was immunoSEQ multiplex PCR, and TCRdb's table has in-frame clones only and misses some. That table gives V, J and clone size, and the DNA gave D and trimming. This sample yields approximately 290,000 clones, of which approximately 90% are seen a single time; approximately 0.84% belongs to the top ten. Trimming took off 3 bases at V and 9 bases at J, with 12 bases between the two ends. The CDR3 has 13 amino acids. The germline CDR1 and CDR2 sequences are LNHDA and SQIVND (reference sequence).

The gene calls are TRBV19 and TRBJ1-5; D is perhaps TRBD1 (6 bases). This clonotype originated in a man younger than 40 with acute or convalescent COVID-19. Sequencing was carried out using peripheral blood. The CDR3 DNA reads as TGTGCCAGTAGTATTGGGGGGGCGTGGCCCCAGCATTTT. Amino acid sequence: CASSIGGAWPQHF.